Following are 3 T cell receptor beta chains from one sample sequenced in a study of beta chain features in type 1 diabetes. Study-wide results and caveats: Moderate yet significant TCRB CDR3 shortening was seen in Type 1 diabetes patients in all four CD4+ subsets.

As every portion of the isolated RNA was reverse transcribed, the sequencing read expressed TCRB transcripts. The method was immunoSEQ multiplex PCR; TCRdb's version includes in-frame clones alone and lacks a portion of them. The sample yields about 370,000 clones, over 9% seen once. No cognate antigen is known for these TCRs. Sequenced material: central memory CD4+ T cells from blood. The receptors originated from a man aged 30-40 years with type 1 diabetes.

This clone has only a few counts. The chain uses TRBV23-1 and TRBJ2-5, with 7 bases that match TRBD2. TRBV23-1 is annotated as an ORF whose role is uncertain. The V and J ends lost 7 bases and 4 bases, in that order; junction bases with no gene match: 12. The length of the CDR3 is 15 residues. CDR3 sequence: CASTLREGLRETQYF. Here the CDR3 DNA reads TGCGCCAGCACCCTAAGGGAGGGTCTACGAGAGACCCAGTACTTC.

At least ten counts were recorded for this clone. The V and J genes are TRBV7-2 and TRBJ2-5, with no clear D. Trimming cost V 1 base and J 2 bases, with 8 bases left between them. The germline CDR1 and CDR2 sequences are SGHTA and FQGNSA. CDR3 length equals 14 residues. CDR3 residues: CASSLGGIQETQYF. CDR3 in DNA: TGTGCCAGCAGCTTAGGCGGCATACAAGAGACCCAGTACTTC.

Only one count was recorded for this clone. This sequence joins TRBV19 and TRBJ1-4, with 11 bases fitting TRBD1. The CDR3 extends over 14 amino acids. From germline, CDR1 is LNHDA and CDR2 SQIVND (reference sequence). J gave up 8 bases and V 5 bases, and 4 bases lay outside the gene matches. The CDR3 loop reads CASSRGQGGEKLFF. In DNA, the CDR3 is TGTGCCAGTAGTCGGGGACAGGGGGGAGAAAAACTGTTTTTT.